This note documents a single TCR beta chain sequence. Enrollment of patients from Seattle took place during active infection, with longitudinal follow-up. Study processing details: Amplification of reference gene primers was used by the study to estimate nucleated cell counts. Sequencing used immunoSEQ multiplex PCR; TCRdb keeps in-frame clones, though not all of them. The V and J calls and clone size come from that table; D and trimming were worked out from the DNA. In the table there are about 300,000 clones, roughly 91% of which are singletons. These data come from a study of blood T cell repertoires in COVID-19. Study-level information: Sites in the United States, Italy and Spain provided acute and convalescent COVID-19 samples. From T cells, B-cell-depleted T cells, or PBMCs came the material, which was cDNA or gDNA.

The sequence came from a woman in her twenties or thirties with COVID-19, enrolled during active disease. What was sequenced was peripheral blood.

CDR3 sequence: CASSPGPSQPQHF. The CDR3 coding sequence is TGTGCCAGCTCACCAGGGCCAAGTCAGCCCCAGCATTTT. The chain employs TRBV18 and TRBJ1-5; D uncertain. The CDR3 covers 13 residues. V lost 2 bases and J lost 6, with 8 bases in between. Germline lookup yields CDR1 KGHSH and CDR2 LQKENI. The full variable domain, completed using reference TRBV18 and TRBJ1-5, is NAGVMQNPRHLVRRRGQEARLRCSPMKGHSHVYWYRQLPEEGLKFMVYLQKENIIDESGMPKERFSAEFPKEGPSILRIQQVVRGDSAAYFCASSPGPSQPQHFGDGTRLSIL.